These 3 T cell receptor beta chains came from one sample sequenced in a study of T cells in Graves' hyperthyroidism and ophthalmopathy. RNA transcripts were the template for amplifying TCR beta CDR3 regions. Primed by the HTBI set, a first-round RT-PCR was run on the TCR CDR3. TCRdb reprocessed the multiplex PCR reads with MiXCR, giving one entry per CDR3 protein. The table records roughly 530,000 distinct CDR3 sequences, 15% to 20% of them present only once. Specimen: blood. Receptor source: a woman aged 18 to 35 with Graves' ophthalmopathy.

The V and J genes are TRBV27 and TRBJ2-1, with TRBD2 matching over 9 bases. CDR3 length: 16 residues. The J segment lost 9 bases and the V segment lost 5 bases, leaving 14 bases of the junction unmatched. Germline V gene data show CDR1 as MNHEY and CDR2 as SMNVEV (reference sequence). Written as DNA, the CDR3 is TGTGCCAGCAGTGTCCTCTTGGCGGGAGGGGGAGGTGAGCAGTTCTTC. Its protein is CASSVLLAGGGGEQFF.

This clonotype was seen repeatedly, ten times or more. The chain recombines TRBV20-1 with TRBJ1-1; no firm D call. Germline V gene lookup returns CDR1 DFQATT and CDR2 SNEGSKA (reference sequence). V lost 2 bases to trimming and J lost 3 bases, with 10 bases between them. The CDR3 length is 13 residues. CDR3 amino acids: CSARLGGDTEAFF. The CDR3 DNA follows: TGCAGTGCTAGACTAGGAGGAGACACTGAAGCTTTCTTT.

This clonotype has ten or more counts. The CDR3 reads CASSYSYSTPGTGDIQYF. In nucleotides, the CDR3 is TGTGCCAGCAGTTACTCTTATTCGACTCCTGGGACTGGAGACATTCAGTACTTC. This chain links TRBV6-2 or TRBV6-3 with TRBJ2-4; D is perhaps TRBD2 (6 bases). V lost 0 bases to trimming and J lost 8 bases, with 23 bases between them. This CDR3 region has 18 residues. The germline V gene has CDR1 MNHEY and CDR2 SVGEGT.